This entry lists 14 T cell receptor beta chains sequenced from one sample in a study of blood T cell repertoires in COVID-19. Sequencing used immunoSEQ multiplex PCR; TCRdb keeps in-frame clones, though not all of them. The table lists around 99,000 clones, 84% of them singletons, with 6.5% to 10% in the top ten. The specimen sequenced was peripheral blood. Receptors were obtained from a woman of 80 years or more with active or convalescent COVID-19.

The sample holds a few counts of this clone. This rearrangement joins TRBV12-3 or TRBV12-4 to TRBJ1-5; D is unresolved. Deletions cut 2 bases from V and 3 bases from J, with 2 bases between. The CDR3 sequence is 12 residues long. The CDR3 DNA follows: TGTGCCAGCAGTTTATACAATCAGCCCCAGCATTTT. This translates into CASSLYNQPQHF.

V usage is TRBV5-6 and J usage is TRBJ1-1; 8 nucleotides line up with TRBD1. The trim removed 4 bases at V and 0 bases at J, leaving 5 bases unmatched. Germline V gene lookup returns CDR1 SGHDT and CDR2 YYEEEE. This CDR3 is 15 amino acids long. In DNA form, the CDR3 reads TGTGCCAGCAGCGAGGACAGGGCTCTGAACACTGAAGCTTTCTTT. Translating gives CASSEDRALNTEAFF.

This chain connects TRBV7-3 to TRBJ2-1; D unclear. The CDR3 has 13 residues. Deletions cut 5 bases from V and 2 bases from J, with 7 bases between. The germline V gene encodes CDR1 SGHTA and CDR2 FQGTGA. The CDR3 here is CASSVAAYNEQFF. The CDR3 DNA follows: TGTGCCAGCAGCGTCGCGGCCTACAATGAGCAGTTCTTC.

This chain links TRBV2 with TRBJ2-7; 8 bases are shared with TRBD1. Unmatched junction bases numbered 10, after V lost 6 bases and J lost 6 bases. The CDR3 spans 14 residues. CDR1 is SNHLY and CDR2 is FYNNEI in the germline V gene. The CDR3 DNA reads TGTGCCAGCAGAGCTAGACAGGGGATGGGCGAGCAGTACTTC. This sequence encodes CASRARQGMGEQYF.

This chain joins TRBV27 and TRBJ2-3; 8 bases are shared with TRBD2. CDR1 and CDR2 from the germline V gene are MNHEY and SMNVEV (reference sequence). The CDR3 covers 13 residues. V was clipped by 7 bases and J by 3 bases; unmatched bases: 3. As DNA, the CDR3 is TGTGCCAGCACGGCTAGCGGGACAGATACGCAGTATTTT. Encoded protein: CASTASGTDTQYF.

The chain joins TRBV5-1 to TRBJ2-3; D gene ambiguous. Germline CDR1 SGHRS, CDR2 YFSETQ. The CDR3 is 12 residues long. Deletions cut 5 bases from V and 0 bases from J, with 4 bases between. The CDR3 spells CASRSSTDTQYF. As DNA, the CDR3 is TGCGCCAGCAGATCAAGCACAGATACGCAGTATTTT.

The V call is TRBV27, the J call TRBJ2-7; 11 bases match TRBD2. V dropped 7 bases and J dropped 3; count of bases not matched to a gene: 8. The germline V gene encodes CDR1 MNHEY and CDR2 SMNVEV (reference sequence). The CDR3 totals 15 residues. DNA of the CDR3: TGTGCCAGCACTCGGACTAGCGGGCACGTCTACGAGCAGTACTTC. Protein sequence: CASTRTSGHVYEQYF.

This clone was seen more than once but under ten times. This chain joins TRBV10-3 and TRBJ1-4; maybe TRBD1 (6 bases). This CDR3 has 15 amino acids. V dropped 5 bases and J dropped 7 bases, with 17 bases sitting between them. Germline lookup yields CDR1 ENHRY and CDR2 SYGVKD. The CDR3 DNA sequence: TGTGCCATCAGTCGAACAGGGACGGTCGGTGAAAAACTGTTTTTT. Translated, it gives CAISRTGTVGEKLFF.

The chain joins TRBV15 to TRBJ2-7; 11 bases match TRBD2. Trimming removed 2 bases from V and 3 bases from J; junction bases left unmatched: 3. The CDR3 is made up of 15 amino acids. Germline CDR1 reads LNHNV; CDR2 reads YYDKDF (reference sequence). CDR3: CATSRPGLADYEQYF. The CDR3 DNA sequence: TGTGCCACCAGCAGACCGGGACTAGCGGACTACGAGCAGTACTTC.

This chain uses TRBV9 with TRBJ2-7; D gene unclear. Trimming removed 4 bases from V and 3 bases from J, with 8 bases in between. Germline loops: CDR1 SGDLS, CDR2 YYNGEE. The CDR3 runs to 12 residues. This CDR3 reads CASSTLDYEQYF. CDR3 sequence (DNA): TGTGCCAGCAGCACCCTAGACTACGAGCAGTACTTC.

The chain combines TRBV28 with TRBJ2-1, with 14 bases fitting TRBD2. Looked up from germline, CDR1 is MDHEN and CDR2 is SYDVKM. CDR3 size: 15 residues. The V segment lost 5 bases and the J segment 10 bases; nucleotides outside the gene matches: 7. The CDR3 DNA is TGTGCCAGCAGTCTGGGACTAGCGGGAGTTGAAGAGCAGTTCTTC. Translating it yields CASSLGLAGVEEQFF.

The chain joins TRBV27 to TRBJ2-3; TRBD2 agrees at 13 bases. The CDR3 length is 23 residues. With 4 bases clipped from V and 6 bases from J, the junction kept 28 bases outside the gene matches. Germline assignment: CDR1 MNHEY and CDR2 SMNVEV (reference sequence). Here the CDR3 reads CASSSTPELWGSRLAGGADTQYF. Written as DNA, the CDR3 is TGTGCCAGCAGTTCAACCCCGGAGTTATGGGGGTCGCGACTAGCGGGAGGTGCGGATACGCAGTATTTT.

The V call is TRBV18, the J call TRBJ2-6; TRBD2 is a possible D gene (6 bases). From germline, CDR1 is KGHSH and CDR2 LQKENI. The CDR3 contains 19 residues. The ends were cut back, 2 bases at V and 2 bases at J, with 19 bases in the middle. CDR3 nucleotide sequence: TGTGCCAGCTCACCAGTTATGGGGGGTCGAGTTGCTGGGGCCAACGTCCTGACTTTC. Protein product: CASSPVMGGRVAGANVLTF. Complete variable domain (other parts from reference TRBV18 and TRBJ2-6): NAGVMQNPRHLVRRRGQEARLRCSPMKGHSHVYWYRQLPEEGLKFMVYLQKENIIDESGMPKERFSAEFPKEGPSILRIQQVVRGDSAAYFCASSPVMGGRVAGANVLTFGAGSRLTVL.

The chain has TRBV15 and TRBJ2-2, with D unclear. The CDR3 is 15 amino acids. V was cut by 0 bases and J by 1 base, with 6 bases left in between. The germline CDR1 and CDR2 sequences are LNHNV and YYDKDF (reference sequence). DNA of the CDR3: TGTGCCACCAGCAGAGAACTACTGAACACCGGGGAGCTGTTTTTT. It specifies CATSRELLNTGELFF.